This T cell receptor beta chain was sequenced for a study of type 1 and type 2 diabetes patients. Turning to the study itself: Donors were type 1 diabetes, type 2 diabetes, or nondiabetic controls. T cells were magnetically sorted from PBMCs as CD4+ or CD8+ subsets.

Study-wide findings and caveats: Some expanded clones seen only in T1D might occur in additional T2D or control samples.

As to this clonotype: Its antigen remains unknown.

The J segment lost 6 bases and the V segment lost 11 bases, leaving 15 bases of the junction unmatched. Germline V gives CDR1 LNHDA, CDR2 SQIVND (reference sequence). The CDR3 spans 14 residues. Genomic DNA was the PCR template. Amplification of the beta chain CDR3 used 30 forward and 13 reverse multiplex primers. TCRdb called the multiplex PCR reads again in MiXCR, with one record for every CDR3 protein. Of 270,000 or so distinct CDR3 sequences in the sample, over 45% were seen once. The TCR sequence derives from a man between 18 and 29 years old with type 2 diabetes. Material for sequencing was peripheral blood mononuclear cells (PBMCs). The chain uses TRBV19 and TRBJ1-1, with 7 nucleotides matching TRBD1. CDR3 sequence (DNA): TGTGCCTGCCTGGGGGGACAGTTCAGGGCTGAAGCTTTCTTT. It specifies CACLGGQFRAEAFF.